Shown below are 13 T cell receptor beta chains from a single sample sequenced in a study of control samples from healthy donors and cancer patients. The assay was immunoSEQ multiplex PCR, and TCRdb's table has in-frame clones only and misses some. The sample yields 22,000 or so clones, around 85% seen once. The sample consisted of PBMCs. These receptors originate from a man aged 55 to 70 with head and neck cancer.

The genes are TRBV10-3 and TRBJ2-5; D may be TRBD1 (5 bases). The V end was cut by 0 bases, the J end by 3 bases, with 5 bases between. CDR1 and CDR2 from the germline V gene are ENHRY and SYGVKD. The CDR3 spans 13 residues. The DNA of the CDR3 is TGTGCCATCAGTGAGTCAGGGGAAGAGACCCAGTACTTC. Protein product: CAISESGEETQYF.

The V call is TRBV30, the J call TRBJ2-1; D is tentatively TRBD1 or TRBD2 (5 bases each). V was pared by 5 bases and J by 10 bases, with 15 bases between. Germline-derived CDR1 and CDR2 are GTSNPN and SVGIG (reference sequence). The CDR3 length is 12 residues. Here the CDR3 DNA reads TGTGCCTGGGCTGACTACCAGGGAGAGCAGTTCTTC. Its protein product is CAWADYQGEQFF.

This CDR3 is CASSLRVLTGPGELFF. CDR3 sequence (DNA): TGTGCCAGCAGCCTAAGGGTTCTTACGGGTCCCGGGGAGCTGTTTTTT. The chain carries TRBV7-3 and TRBJ2-2; D is uncertain. Between the trimmed V and J ends, which lost 5 bases and 6 bases, there was a span of 19 bases. The CDR3 has 16 amino acids. From germline, CDR1 is SGHTA and CDR2 FQGTGA.

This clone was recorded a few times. Written as DNA, the CDR3 is TGTGCCAGCAGCTTAGAAAGAGGGTTCGGCTACACCTTC. It yields the protein CASSLERGFGYTF. This chain uses TRBV7-2 with TRBJ1-2; D is ambiguous. Trimming took off 1 base at V and 8 bases at J, with 11 bases between the two ends. This CDR3 region has 13 residues. The V gene's germline CDR1 is SGHTA and CDR2 FQGNSA.

The CDR3 reads CASSLAVNEQFF. In DNA, the CDR3 is TGTGCCTCCTCCCTAGCGGTCAATGAGCAGTTCTTC. V usage is TRBV28 and J usage is TRBJ2-1; 7 bases line up with TRBD2. Trimming removed 11 bases from V and 6 bases from J; junction bases left unmatched: 7. The CDR3 is 12 amino acids. The V gene's germline CDR1 is MDHEN and CDR2 SYDVKM. Full variable domain (remainder filled in from reference TRBV28 and TRBJ2-1): DVKVTQSSRYLVKRTGEKVFLECVQDMDHENMFWYRQDPGLGLRLIYFSYDVKMKEKGDIPEGYSVSREKKERFSLILESASTNQTSMYLCASSLAVNEQFFGPGTRLTVL.

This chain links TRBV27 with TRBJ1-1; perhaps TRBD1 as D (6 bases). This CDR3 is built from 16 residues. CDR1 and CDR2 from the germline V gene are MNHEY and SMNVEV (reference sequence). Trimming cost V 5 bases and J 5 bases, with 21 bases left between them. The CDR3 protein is CASSPPEGGGRTEAFF. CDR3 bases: TGTGCCAGCAGTCCCCCGGAGGGAGGGGGAAGAACTGAAGCTTTCTTT.

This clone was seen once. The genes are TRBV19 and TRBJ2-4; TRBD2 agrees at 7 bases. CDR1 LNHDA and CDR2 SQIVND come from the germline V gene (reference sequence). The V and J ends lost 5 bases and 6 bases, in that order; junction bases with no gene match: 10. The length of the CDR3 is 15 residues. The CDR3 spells CASSHPATSRNIQYF. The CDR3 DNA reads TGTGCCAGTAGTCACCCAGCGACTAGCAGAAACATTCAGTACTTC.

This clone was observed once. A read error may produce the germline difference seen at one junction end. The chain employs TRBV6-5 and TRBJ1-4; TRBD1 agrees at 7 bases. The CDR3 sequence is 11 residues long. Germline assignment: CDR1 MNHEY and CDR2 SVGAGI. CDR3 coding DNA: TGTGCCAGCAGTCTTTGGGACAGCCTGAATTTT. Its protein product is CASSLWDSLNF.

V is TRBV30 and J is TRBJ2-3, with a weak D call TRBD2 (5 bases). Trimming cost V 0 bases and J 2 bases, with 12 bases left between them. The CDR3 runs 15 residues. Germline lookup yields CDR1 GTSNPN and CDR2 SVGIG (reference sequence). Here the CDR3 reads CAWSVMERSTDTQYF. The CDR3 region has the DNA TGTGCCTGGAGTGTAATGGAGCGGTCCACAGATACGCAGTATTTT.

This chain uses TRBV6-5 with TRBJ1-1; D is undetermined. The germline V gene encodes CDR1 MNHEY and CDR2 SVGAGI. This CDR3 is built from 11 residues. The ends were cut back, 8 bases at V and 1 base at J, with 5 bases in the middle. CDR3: CASGSNTEAFF. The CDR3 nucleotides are TGTGCCAGCGGATCGAACACTGAAGCTTTCTTT.

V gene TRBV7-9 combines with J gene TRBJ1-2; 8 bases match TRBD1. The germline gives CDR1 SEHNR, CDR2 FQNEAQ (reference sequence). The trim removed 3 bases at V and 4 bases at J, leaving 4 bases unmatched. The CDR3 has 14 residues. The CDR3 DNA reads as TGTGCCAGCAGCTTGGGACAGGCTGGCTATGGCTACACCTTC. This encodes CASSLGQAGYGYTF.

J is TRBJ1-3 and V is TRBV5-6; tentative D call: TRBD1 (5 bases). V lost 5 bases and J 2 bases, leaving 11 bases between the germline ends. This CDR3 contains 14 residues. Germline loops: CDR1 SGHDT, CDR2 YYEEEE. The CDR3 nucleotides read TGTGCCAGCAGTTCCTGGGACGCTGGAAACACCATATATTTT. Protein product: CASSSWDAGNTIYF.

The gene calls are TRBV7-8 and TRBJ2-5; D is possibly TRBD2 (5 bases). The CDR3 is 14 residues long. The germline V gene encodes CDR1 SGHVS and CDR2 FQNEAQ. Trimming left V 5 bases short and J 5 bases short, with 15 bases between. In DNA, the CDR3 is TGTGCCAGCAGCCCCAGACTTTCGGGGGAGACCCAGTACTTC. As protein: CASSPRLSGETQYF. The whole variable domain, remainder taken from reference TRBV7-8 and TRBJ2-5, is GAGVSQSPRYKVAKRGQDVALRCDPISGHVSLFWYQQALGQGPEFLTYFQNEAQLDKSGLPSDRFFAERPEGSVSTLKIQRTQQEDSAVYLCASSPRLSGETQYFGPGTRLLVL.